A single sample is the source of the 8 T cell receptor beta chains below, sequenced in a study of spatial heterogeneity in lung cancer. Study-level findings and limits: Expanded intratumoral alpha and beta TCR counts tracked tumor mutation counts.

TCRdb called the 5' RACE reads again in MiXCR, with one record for every CDR3 protein. The sample has about 14,000 distinct CDR3 sequences, 5.6% seen once. The antigens these receptors bind are not known. Time point: sample taken at primary tumor resection. This sample comprised lung tumor tissue, obtained at surgery. The receptors come from a female donor with early-stage non-small cell lung cancer.

In the case of this clonotype: A library prepared for alpha chains yielded this beta chain as an off-target read; its size is of little meaning. The chain has TRBV27 and TRBJ1-1; D not resolved. Trimming left V 1 base short and J 2 bases short, with 5 bases between. This CDR3 contains 13 residues. Germline V gene data show CDR1 as MNHEY and CDR2 as SMNVEV (reference sequence). CDR3 residues: CASSLLTNTEAFF. The CDR3 DNA follows: TGTGCCAGCAGTTTATTGACTAACACTGAAGCTTTCTTT.

This clonotype appeared a few times. This beta chain is off target for a library built for alpha chains, so its abundance means little. This chain connects TRBV6-5 to TRBJ2-7; 7 bases map to TRBD2. The length of the CDR3 is 14 residues. After removal of 6 bases from V and 0 bases from J, the junction contained 5 bases not matched to a gene. Germline V gene data show CDR1 as MNHEY and CDR2 as SVGAGI. CDR3 DNA sequence: TGTGCCAGCAGAGATAGCGGGTCCTCCTACGAGCAGTACTTC. Translated: CASRDSGSSYEQYF.

This clonotype was observed at least ten times. The library was built for alpha chains, so this beta chain is an off-target read and its size means little. CDR3 sequence: CASRTGTSYNEQFF. For the CDR3, the DNA is TGTGCCAGCAGGACCGGGACTTCTTACAATGAGCAGTTCTTC. The gene calls are TRBV6-5 and TRBJ2-1, with D perhaps TRBD2 (6 bases). V was shortened by 6 bases and J by 4 bases, with 13 bases between the two germline ends. Looked up from germline, CDR1 is MNHEY and CDR2 is SVGAGI. CDR3 length: 14 amino acids.

Concerning this clonotype: This beta chain was picked up by a library intended for alpha chains and is off target, so its count carries little meaning. J is TRBJ2-2 and V is TRBV9, with D perhaps matching TRBD1 or TRBD2 (5 bases each). The germline V gene has CDR1 SGDLS and CDR2 YYNGEE. There are 18 residues in the CDR3. V lost 0 bases to trimming and J lost 2 bases, with 17 bases between them. The CDR3 region has the DNA TGTGCCAGCAGCGTAGATGTCATCGGGACCTTCAACACCGGGGAGCTGTTTTTT. Protein product: CASSVDVIGTFNTGELFF. The variable domain in full, completed from reference TRBV9 and TRBJ2-2, reads DSGVTQTPKHLITATGQRVTLRCSPRSGDLSVYWYQQSLDQGLQFLIQYYNGEERAKGNILERFSAQQFPDLHSELNLSSLELGDSALYFCASSVDVIGTFNTGELFFGEGSRLTVL.

This clonotype was found many times. This beta chain appears as a stray read in a library generated for alpha chains; its size is not informative. J is TRBJ1-6 and V is TRBV19; D gene uncertain. Trimming cost V 5 bases and J 10 bases, with 18 bases left between them. Germline values: CDR1 LNHDA, CDR2 SQIVND (reference sequence). This CDR3 spans 15 amino acids. This chain's CDR3 is CASSSTVWRTSPLHF. CDR3 sequence (DNA): TGTGCCAGTAGTTCCACGGTCTGGAGGACGTCACCCCTCCACTTT.

This clonotype is termed medium-sized. The size of this beta chain means little, since it is a stray read in a library made for alpha chains. The chain combines TRBV10-3 with TRBJ2-3; 7 bases align to TRBD1. J was trimmed by 3 bases and V by 7 bases; bases with no gene match: 7. Germline values: CDR1 ENHRY, CDR2 SYGVKD. This CDR3 has 14 amino acids. CDR3 coding DNA: TGTGCCATCAAGGGACAGTCGAGAACAGATACGCAGTATTTT. Its translation is CAIKGQSRTDTQYF.

This clonotype was found many times. This beta chain is an off-target read within a library intended for alpha chains, so its frequency means little. The rearrangement joins TRBV5-6 to TRBJ1-3; D not certain. Between the trimmed V and J ends, which lost 1 base and 4 bases, there was a span of 9 bases. The CDR3 is 14 amino acids. Germline assignment: CDR1 SGHDT and CDR2 YYEEEE. CDR3 in amino acids: CASSLWGTGNTIYF. For the CDR3, the DNA is TGTGCCAGCAGCTTGTGGGGAACGGGAAACACCATATATTTT.

The sample holds one count of this clonotype. The library was designed around alpha chains, so this beta chain is a stray read whose abundance carries little weight. Here the CDR3 DNA reads TGTGCCAGCAGCCCTCAAGGAGGGCGGCAGCCCCAGCATTTT. It is translated as CASSPQGGRQPQHF. The V gene is TRBV27, the J gene TRBJ1-5; D gene uncertain. CDR3 length equals 14 residues. Trimming cost V 6 bases and J 7 bases, with 16 bases left between them. Germline V gene lookup returns CDR1 MNHEY and CDR2 SMNVEV (reference sequence).